The present T cell receptor (beta chain) was sequenced within a study of cytomegalovirus exposure and HLA in healthy donors. PCR was performed using 60 Vbeta and 13 Jbeta primers. The protocol was immunoSEQ multiplex PCR, while the TCRdb copy is restricted to in-frame clones and leaves out a portion. Counted here are about 250,000 clones, under 90% occurring once; the ten biggest clones make up about 0.28%. About this clone itself: The antigen is undetermined.

This CDR3 is built from 17 residues. The V end lost 6 bases, the J end lost 3 bases, and 20 bases lay between the germline ends. Germline V gene lookup returns CDR1 SGHTA and CDR2 FQGTGA. Whole-study findings and limits: TCR beta sequences reportedly predicted most subjects' HLA-A and HLA-B alleles accurately.

The rearrangement joins TRBV7-3 to TRBJ2-2; a weak D match, TRBD1 (6 bases). Input material: PBMCs. The clonotype comes from a girl aged 2-10 years in good health and CMV-seronegative. The CDR3: CASSDRPIRGYTGELFF. CDR3 DNA: TGTGCCAGCAGTGACAGACCAATCAGGGGTTACACCGGGGAGCTGTTTTTT.